This entry features one T cell receptor beta chain sequence. Antigen specificity is unknown. Using the 5' RACE reads, TCRdb records one entry per CDR3 protein without DNA. Its clone listing holds approximately 400,000 distinct CDR3 sequences. This entry is derived from a study of monozygotic twins with inflammatory bowel disease. Overall study findings and caveats: TCRbeta inverse Simpson diversity was decreased in IBD patients versus healthy co-twins. Repertoire similarity was not found to differ between concordant and discordant twins, possibly from limited power.

This CDR3 spans 11 amino acids. CDR1 is SQVTM, CDR2 ANQGSEA, per germline. The chain uses TRBV29-1 and TRBJ2-2; the TRBD1 assignment by TCRdb is unverifiable without DNA. The clonotype was recovered from a human donor with ulcerative colitis or Crohn's disease, or a healthy co-twin of an affected twin (not recorded which). Sequencing input: blood. CDR3 sequence: CSVGHSGELFF.